This TCR beta chain was profiled in a study of blood T cell repertoires in COVID-19. Study information: The United States, Italy and Spain supplied acute and convalescent COVID-19 samples. From T cells, B-cell-depleted T cells, or PBMCs came the material, which was cDNA or gDNA.

The CDR3 contains 16 residues. Germline V gene lookup returns CDR1 LNHDA and CDR2 SQIVND (reference sequence). V shed 3 bases, J shed 0 bases, and the junction held 5 bases outside the gene matches. The authors' processing: Estimated nucleated cell counts came from reference gene primer amplification. Data came from immunoSEQ multiplex PCR; TCRdb stores just in-frame clones and leaves some out. Clone size and V and J calls were adopted from that table, with D and trimming inferred from the DNA. The table has 90,000 to 140,000 clones, under 90% seen once. The sample was peripheral blood. The receptor was isolated from a man older than 75 with acute or convalescent COVID-19. V gene TRBV19 combines with J gene TRBJ1-5; 7 nucleotides agree with TRBD1. The CDR3 region has the DNA TGTGCCAGTAGTATGAAAGGACAGGTTAGCAATCAGCCCCAGCATTTT. Amino acid sequence: CASSMKGQVSNQPQHF.